This record concerns one TCR beta chain sequence. Antigen specificity is unknown. Repertoires were generated with immunoSEQ multiplex PCR, while TCRdb's copy carries only in-frame clones and drops some. Here the sample spans more than 60,000 clones, 90% to 95% being singletons. This specimen belongs to a study of OX40 agonist ivuxolimab in advanced cancers. The study's findings and limits: Relative to CD4+ cells, CD8+ T cells on average had more expanded clones.

This CDR3 is 15 amino acids long. The V and J ends lost 0 bases and 8 bases, in that order; junction bases with no gene match: 9. CDR1 LNHNV and CDR2 YYDKDF come from the germline V gene (reference sequence). The chain joins TRBV15 to TRBJ1-2; TRBD1 aligns across 7 bases. The sequence was collected from an adult with an advanced solid tumor such as melanoma, head and neck, liver or kidney cancer. The sample was CD4+ or CD8+ T cells sorted from blood, taken in a trial of the OX40 agonist ivuxolimab. The chain's CDR3 is CATSREGAGGDGYTF. The CDR3 nucleotides read TGTGCCACCAGCAGAGAAGGCGCAGGGGGTGACGGCTACACCTTC.